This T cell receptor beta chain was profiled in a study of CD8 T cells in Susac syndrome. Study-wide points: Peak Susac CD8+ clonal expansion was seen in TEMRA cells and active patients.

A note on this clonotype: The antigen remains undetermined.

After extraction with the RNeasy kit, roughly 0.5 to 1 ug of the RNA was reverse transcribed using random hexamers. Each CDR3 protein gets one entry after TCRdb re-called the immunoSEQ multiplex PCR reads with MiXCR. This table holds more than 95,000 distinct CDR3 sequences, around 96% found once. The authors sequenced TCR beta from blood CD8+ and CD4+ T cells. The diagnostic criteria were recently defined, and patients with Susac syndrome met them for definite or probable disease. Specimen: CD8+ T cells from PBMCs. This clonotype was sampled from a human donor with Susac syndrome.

The chain's CDR3 is CASRFIGQGYTEAFF. For the CDR3, the DNA is TGTGCCAGCAGGTTTATAGGACAGGGGTACACTGAAGCTTTCTTT. The chain has TRBV12-3 or TRBV12-4 and TRBJ1-1; 9 bases map to TRBD1. This CDR3 is built from 15 residues. Germline trimming cut 6 bases from V and 3 bases from J; bases unmatched to any gene: 8.